This TCR beta chain was profiled in a study of T cells in Graves' hyperthyroidism and ophthalmopathy. This clonotype has at least ten counts. V lost 0 bases and J 4 bases, leaving 3 bases between the germline ends. CDR1 and CDR2 (germline): LNHNV, YYDKDF (reference sequence). CDR3 size: 12 residues. TCR beta CDR3 region amplification was performed from RNA transcripts. Primed by the HTBI set, a first-round RT-PCR was run on the TCR CDR3. TCRdb fed the multiplex PCR reads into MiXCR, producing one record per CDR3 protein. The sample holds hundreds of thousands of distinct CDR3 sequences, about 16% seen once.

The sequence was collected from a woman between 18 and 29 years old with Graves' ophthalmopathy. The gene calls are TRBV15 and TRBJ2-5; no firm D call. Specimen: blood. CDR3 sequence (DNA): TGTGCCACCAGCAGAGATCGAGAGACCCAGTACTTC. As protein: CATSRDRETQYF.